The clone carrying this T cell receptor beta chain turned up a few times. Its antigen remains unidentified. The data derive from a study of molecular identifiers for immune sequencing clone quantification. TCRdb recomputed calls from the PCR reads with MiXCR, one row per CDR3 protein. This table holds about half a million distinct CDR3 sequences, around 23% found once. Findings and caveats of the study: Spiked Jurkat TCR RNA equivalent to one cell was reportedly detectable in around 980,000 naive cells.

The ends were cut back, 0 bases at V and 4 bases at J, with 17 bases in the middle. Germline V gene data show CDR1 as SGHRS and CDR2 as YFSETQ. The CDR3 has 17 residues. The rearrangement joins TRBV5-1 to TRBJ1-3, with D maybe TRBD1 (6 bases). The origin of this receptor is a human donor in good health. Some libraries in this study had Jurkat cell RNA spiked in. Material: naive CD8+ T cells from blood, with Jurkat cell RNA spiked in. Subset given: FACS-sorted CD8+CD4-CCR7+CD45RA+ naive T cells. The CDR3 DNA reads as TGCGCCAGCAGCTTGGCCGGGGCGGGGGGCCTCGGAAACACCATATATTTT. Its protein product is CASSLAGAGGLGNTIYF.